This TCR beta chain came from a study of technical replicates of blood from a handful of donors. The CDR3 spans 13 residues. Germline V CDR1 and CDR2: LNHDA, SQIVND (reference sequence). The junction had 3 bases not matched to a gene; V was cut back by 2 bases and J by 6 bases. Libraries were prepared by immunoSEQ multiplex PCR; TCRdb keeps only in-frame clonotypes and omits some of them. The top ten clones hold approximately 0.33% of a sample with around 100,000 clones, about 96% of them seen once. The chain has TRBV19 and TRBJ1-1, with 7 bases identical to TRBD1. The sample was T cells isolated from PBMCs. The TCR was taken from a human donor in good health. Written as DNA, the CDR3 is TGTGCCAGTAGTATACAGGGGGTCTCTGAAGCTTTCTTT. Translating it yields CASSIQGVSEAFF. Variable domain in full (rest from reference TRBV19 and TRBJ1-1): DGGITQSPKYLFRKEGQNVTLSCEQNLNHDAMYWYRQDPGQGLRLIYYSQIVNDFQKGDIAEGYSVSREKKESFPLTVTSAQKNPTAFYLCASSIQGVSEAFFGQGTRLTVV.